The text below deals with one T cell receptor (beta chain). In the original workflow: Amplification of reference gene primers provided the estimated nucleated cell counts. Measured with immunoSEQ multiplex PCR; TCRdb has only the in-frame clones, and not every one. V and J calls and clone size are those listed in that table; D and trimming were worked out from the DNA. The repertoire has fewer than 300,000 clones, less than 90% of them found once; the top ten carry about 4%. Per the germline V gene, CDR1 is SGHKS and CDR2 is YYEKEE (reference sequence). Trimming left V 0 bases short and J 5 bases short, with 12 bases between. This CDR3 comprises 15 residues. The source of the sample is a study of blood T cell repertoires in COVID-19. Study as a whole: Samples of COVID-19 (acute and convalescent) were obtained from the United States, Italy and Spain. Nucleic acid was either cDNA or gDNA, and it came from T cells, B-cell-depleted T cells, or PBMCs.

Sequencing input: peripheral blood. The TCR sequence derives from a man aged 55 to 70 who had recovered from COVID-19. The chain is built from TRBV5-5 and TRBJ2-4; possible D gene TRBD2, 5 bases. The CDR3 DNA reads as TGTGCCAGCAGCTTGGAAGGGTGGGGAGAAAACATTCAGTACTTC. Its protein product is CASSLEGWGENIQYF.